This T cell receptor beta chain was captured by sequencing in a study of precursors of human CD4 cytotoxic T cells (dated by TCRdb to the late 2010s). A note on the overall study: The bulk TCR-seq analysis covered CD4+ memory subsets from 14 donors in total. TCR-seq analysis of approximately 15 donors yielded TCRalpha and TCRbeta chain sequences (table S7). The paper as a whole reports these results and caveats: Only about 95% of the 14 donors were included in some of the bulk TCR-seq comparisons, which suggests that not every subset was available for every donor. A larger fraction of IL-7Rhigh TEMRA clonotypes than of TEM or TCM clonotypes was made up of expanded effector clonotypes. According to the authors, a human observational design cannot definitively establish the direction of differentiation between precursor and effector cells. IL-7Rhigh and IL-7R- TEMRA subsets showed more restricted TCR repertoires, with lower diversity and more expanded clonotypes, than TCM and TEM subsets.

This clonotype occurred a few times. Its antigen remains unidentified. Base qualities are not provided; no much larger clone lies one nucleotide away. To test whether a precursor-effector relationship exists among CD4 cytotoxic T cells, bulk UMI-based TCR sequencing was run on four sorted CD4+ memory subsets: TCM, TEM, IL-7Rhigh TEMRA, and IL-7R- TEMRA. Cells were obtained from peripheral blood mononuclear cells isolated from human blood. The CDR3 has 14 amino acids, counting the end cysteine and phenylalanine. Only CDR3 DNA is held: 42 bases, read in frame from base 1. Trimming removed 6 bases from V and 4 bases from J, leaving 16 bases between the germline ends. Sequencer: Illumina MiSeq. The study's processing was this. The Shannon-Wiener index, calculated in VDJtools, was used to measure repertoire diversity. A TCRbeta clonotype was considered expanded if its clonotype frequency was 3 or more. Using fastp at Q25 and MiXCR, TCRdb reprocessed the public reads and kept productive beta chains. Each CDR3 protein gets just one entry, which takes the most common genes and DNA from the rows behind it. The V and J calls come from TCRdb's annotation, not from the publication. The sample table contains some 480 distinct CDR3 sequences; only one count was recorded for 15% of them. The ten largest clones take up less than 15% of the sample.

The source material was memory CD4+ T cells from blood (PBMCs). The TCR originated in a human donor in good health. This chain joins TRBV12-3 or TRBV12-4 to TRBJ2-7, and perhaps TRBD2 as D gene, on 5 matching bases. The DNA sequence is TGTGCCAGCAGCGTGGACTTGACCTTATACGAGCAGTACTTC. Its translation is CASSVDLTLYEQYF.